These 28 T cell receptor beta chains came from one sample sequenced in a study of STAT5B mutations in CD4+ large granular lymphocyte leukemia. The table came from immunoSEQ multiplex PCR; TCRdb's copy has only in-frame clones and leaves some out. Of around 30,000 clones in the sample, 65% to 75% were seen once. Material: CD4+ T cells from blood buffy coats. These receptors came from a human donor in good health.

To note about this clone: This specimen includes other DNA sequences encoding the same CDR3. The chain carries TRBV5-1 and TRBJ2-2, with TRBD1 matching 8 bases. Germline values: CDR1 SGHRS, CDR2 YFSETQ. With 2 bases clipped from V and 4 bases from J, the junction kept 1 base outside the gene matches. This CDR3 spans 14 amino acids. The DNA for the CDR3 is TGCGCCAGCAGCTTAACAGGGGGCACCGGGGAGCTGTTTTTT. Its translation is CASSLTGGTGELFF.

The CDR3 loop is CASSTGTSGDRTQYF. The CDR3 DNA reads TGTGCCAGTAGTACTGGGACTAGCGGTGACCGGACCCAGTACTTC. The chain uses TRBV19 and TRBJ2-5; TRBD2 agrees at 11 bases. V was clipped by 4 bases and J by 7 bases; unmatched bases: 8. The CDR3 is 15 amino acids. CDR1 LNHDA and CDR2 SQIVND come from the germline V gene (reference sequence).

The CDR3, as DNA: TGTGCCAGCAGCGGGACATCCTACGAGCAGTACTTC. It encodes CASSGTSYEQYF. The chain uses TRBV25-1 and TRBJ2-7; D is perhaps TRBD1 (6 bases). The CDR3 has 12 residues. V lost 6 bases and J 1 base, leaving 7 bases between the germline ends. Germline-derived CDR1 and CDR2 are MGHDK and SYGVNS.

The genes are TRBV6-1 and TRBJ2-1; 13 nucleotides line up with TRBD2. This CDR3 is 15 amino acids long. In germline, CDR1 is MNHNS, CDR2 SASEGT. With 8 bases clipped from V and 8 bases from J, the junction kept 9 bases outside the gene matches. The CDR3 DNA follows: TGTGCCAGCGCTGTACTAGCGGGGGGGGACGATGAGCAGTTCTTC. Translated, it gives CASAVLAGGDDEQFF.

Concerning this clone: Sequence at one end of the junction differs from germline and may be a read error. J is TRBJ2-5 and V is TRBV11-2; no definite D call. CDR3 length: 15 residues. CDR1 SGHAT and CDR2 FQNNGV come from the germline V gene. CDR3 DNA sequence: TGTGCCAGCAGCTTAGCCCTAAGAGCCCAAGGGACCCAGTACTTC. Protein: CASSLALRAQGTQYF.

This chain links TRBV13 with TRBJ1-6, with no clear D. This CDR3 region has 13 residues. Germline lookup yields CDR1 PRHDT and CDR2 FYEKMQ (reference sequence). V lost 5 bases to trimming and J lost 2 bases, with 4 bases between them. The CDR3 DNA reads as TGTGCCAGCAGCGTAACCTATAATTCACCCCTCCACTTT. Translation gives CASSVTYNSPLHF. Full variable domain (rest looked up from reference TRBV13 and TRBJ1-6): AAGVIQSPRHLIKEKRETATLKCYPIPRHDTVYWYQQGPGQDPQFLISFYEKMQSDKGSIPDRFSAQQFSDYHSELNMSSLELGDSALYFCASSVTYNSPLHFGNGTRLTVT.

This chain uses TRBV28 with TRBJ2-7; 8 bases are a match to TRBD1. The CDR3 sequence is 15 residues long. The V gene's germline CDR1 is MDHEN and CDR2 SYDVKM. The J segment lost 7 bases and the V segment lost 7 bases, leaving 15 bases of the junction unmatched. The CDR3 sequence: CASTPTGAVRGEQYF. DNA of the CDR3: TGTGCCAGCACCCCGACAGGGGCCGTTCGCGGGGAGCAGTACTTC.

The genes are TRBV19 and TRBJ1-2, with unresolved D. Per the germline V gene, CDR1 is LNHDA and CDR2 is SQIVND (reference sequence). This CDR3 is built from 15 residues. The V end was cut by 5 bases, the J end by 0 bases, with 13 bases between. The CDR3 DNA reads TGTGCCAGTAGTTACACCGGGCCAGCTAACTATGGCTACACCTTC. This translates into CASSYTGPANYGYTF.

The rearrangement joins TRBV7-2 to TRBJ1-1; D gene ambiguous. Germline-derived CDR1 and CDR2 are SGHTA and FQGNSA. CDR3 size: 13 residues. The V end lost 2 bases, the J end lost 1 base, and 5 bases lay between the germline ends. The CDR3 DNA follows: TGTGCCAGCAGCTTACCCCCGAACACTGAAGCTTTCTTT. Translation: CASSLPPNTEAFF.

CDR3 bases: TGTGCCAGCAGCTTAGGCGGGACCTCAGATACGCAGTATTTT. Protein sequence: CASSLGGTSDTQYF. The chain recombines TRBV7-3 with TRBJ2-3; D is possibly TRBD2 (6 bases). This CDR3 spans 14 amino acids. Trimming shortened V by 2 bases and J by 4 bases, and 10 bases separated the two germline ends. The germline CDR1 and CDR2 sequences are SGHTA and FQGTGA.

The rearrangement uses TRBV7-8 and TRBJ2-3, with 9 bases that match TRBD2. The CDR3 has 17 amino acids. V lost 3 bases to trimming and J lost 3 bases; unmatched junction nucleotides: 10. Germline V CDR1 and CDR2: SGHVS, FQNEAQ. The CDR3 here is CASSFTLAGEGTDTQYF. Written as DNA, the CDR3 is TGTGCCAGCAGCTTTACTTTAGCGGGAGAGGGAACAGATACGCAGTATTTT.

The chain has TRBV18 and TRBJ2-5; 14 nucleotides match TRBD2. This CDR3 contains 16 residues. The germline V gene has CDR1 KGHSH and CDR2 LQKENI. V trimming: 3 bases; J trimming: 4 bases; junction bases outside the gene matches: 4. Here the CDR3 reads CASSPSTSGGAETQYF. The CDR3 nucleotides are TGTGCCAGCTCACCGTCGACTAGCGGGGGGGCAGAGACCCAGTACTTC.

The rearrangement joins TRBV5-1 to TRBJ1-4; no clear D gene. The CDR3 length is 16 residues. Trimming pared 0 bases from V and 0 bases from J, leaving 9 bases between. Germline loops: CDR1 SGHRS, CDR2 YFSETQ. The DNA for the CDR3 is TGCGCCAGCAGCTTGGGACCGCCTGCAACTAATGAAAAACTGTTTTTT. Its translation is CASSLGPPATNEKLFF.

The gene calls are TRBV29-1 and TRBJ2-1; the D gene could be TRBD1 or TRBD2 (5 bases each). The CDR3 extends over 13 amino acids. Trimming took off 3 bases at V and 10 bases at J, with 16 bases between the two ends. Germline V gives CDR1 SQVTM, CDR2 ANQGSEA. CDR3 coding DNA: TGCAGCGTTGATCGGGGACCGATTTCCGAGCAGTTCTTC. This translates into CSVDRGPISEQFF.

This clone was seen a single time. J is TRBJ2-1 and V is TRBV6-5; D is possibly TRBD1 (6 bases). V was shortened by 6 bases and J by 10 bases, with 13 bases between the two germline ends. CDR1 and CDR2 (germline): MNHEY, SVGAGI. The CDR3 is made up of 12 amino acids. The DNA of the CDR3 is TGTGCCAGCAGAGGGGACACTCTAGAGCAGTTCTTC. The encoded protein is CASRGDTLEQFF.

This clone was seen more than once but under ten times. The chain employs TRBV28 and TRBJ1-4; D possibly corresponds to TRBD1 (5 bases). The ends were cut back, 1 base at V and 8 bases at J, with 8 bases in the middle. The germline gives CDR1 MDHEN, CDR2 SYDVKM. The CDR3 has 13 residues. The CDR3 region has the DNA TGTGCCAGCAGTTTATCGGGGGGGGAAAAACTGTTTTTT. Amino acid sequence: CASSLSGGEKLFF.

This clone was recorded only once. V gene TRBV19 combines with J gene TRBJ1-5; possible D gene TRBD1, 5 bases. Trimming took off 3 bases at V and 7 bases at J, with 13 bases between the two ends. Germline CDR1 reads LNHDA; CDR2 reads SQIVND (reference sequence). The CDR3 runs to 14 residues. Here the CDR3 reads CASSMSRRGQPQHF. The CDR3 region has the DNA TGTGCCAGTAGTATGAGCAGGAGGGGACAGCCCCAGCATTTT.

The gene calls are TRBV2 and TRBJ1-6; TRBD1 matches at 9 bases. The CDR3 is 15 residues long. Germline loops: CDR1 SNHLY, CDR2 FYNNEI. The ends lost 6 bases at V and 3 bases at J; junction bases unmatched: 3. The chain's CDR3 is CASRRTGDYNSPLHF. The CDR3 DNA sequence: TGTGCCAGCAGGCGGACAGGGGACTATAATTCACCCCTCCACTTT.

This clone occurred a few times. The genes are TRBV11-2 and TRBJ1-4; TRBD1 aligns across 9 bases. The CDR3 is 14 residues long. V lost 5 bases to trimming and J lost 6 bases; unmatched junction nucleotides: 4. Looked up from germline, CDR1 is SGHAT and CDR2 is FQNNGV. CDR3 coding DNA: TGTGCCAGCAGCCGGGGACAGGGATATGAAAAACTGTTTTTT. This gives the protein CASSRGQGYEKLFF.

The chain employs TRBV6-5 and TRBJ1-2; TRBD1 is a possible D gene (6 bases). The V gene lost 2 bases and the J gene lost 4 bases, with 14 bases spanning the gap. The CDR3 consists of 15 residues. Germline CDR1 reads MNHEY; CDR2 reads SVGAGI. CDR3 DNA: TGTGCCAGCAGTTACGAGGGGGGCTATAGCTATGGCTACACCTTC. Translated: CASSYEGGYSYGYTF.

The chain has TRBV5-4 and TRBJ1-4; D call uncertain. Trimming took off 1 base at V and 6 bases at J, with 10 bases between the two ends. CDR1 is SGHNT, CDR2 YYREEE, per germline (reference sequence). The CDR3 is made up of 14 amino acids. Here the CDR3 DNA reads TGTGCCAGCAGCTTGCGTGGCGCGGATGAAAAACTGTTTTTT. It specifies CASSLRGADEKLFF. The full variable domain, its missing parts supplied by reference TRBV5-4 and TRBJ1-4, is ETGVTQSPTHLIKTRGQQVTLRCSSQSGHNTVSWYQQALGQGPQFIFQYYREEENGRGNFPPRFSGLQFPNYSSELNVNALELDDSALYLCASSLRGADEKLFFGSGTQLSVL.

J is TRBJ1-1 and V is TRBV7-5. TRBV7-5 is a pseudogene locus. CDR3 size: 17 residues. The CDR3 DNA follows: TGTGTCAGAAGCCTCCACACTCTCCGGGATCCGAACACTGAAGCTTTCTTT. Translated, it gives CVRSLHTLRDPNTEAFF.

A few counts support this clone. The chain employs TRBV5-4 and TRBJ1-6; D not resolved. The V and J ends lost 4 bases and 5 bases respectively, with 10 bases between them. Germline loops: CDR1 SGHNT, CDR2 YYREEE (reference sequence). CDR3 length equals 14 residues. The CDR3: CASSGRDHNSPLHF. The CDR3 DNA sequence: TGTGCCAGCAGCGGGCGGGATCATAATTCACCCCTCCACTTT.

The table lists this clone with a count of one. The rearrangement joins TRBV6-5 to TRBJ2-1; 8 bases align to TRBD2. This CDR3 is built from 13 residues. Germline V gene data show CDR1 as MNHEY and CDR2 as SVGAGI. V lost 7 bases, J lost 9 bases, and 8 bases stayed unmatched. The CDR3 DNA is TGTGCCAGCACCGTTAGCGGGAACGGTGAGCAGTTCTTC. It encodes CASTVSGNGEQFF.

V is TRBV27 and J is TRBJ2-3; 8 nucleotides align to TRBD2. Trimming cost V 5 bases and J 1 base; bases outside gene matches: 2. Germline V lookup: CDR1 MNHEY, CDR2 SMNVEV (reference sequence). CDR3 length: 14 residues. DNA for the CDR3: TGTGCCAGCAGTACTAGCGGCCGCACAGATACGCAGTATTTT. Its translation: CASSTSGRTDTQYF.

The chain is built from TRBV7-8 and TRBJ2-5; 9 bases line up with TRBD1. The J segment lost 6 bases and the V segment lost 5 bases, leaving 10 bases of the junction unmatched. The CDR3 consists of 15 residues. Germline loops: CDR1 SGHVS, CDR2 FQNEAQ. This CDR3 is CASSPSGTGRQTQYF. The CDR3 DNA reads as TGTGCCAGCAGCCCCAGCGGGACAGGGAGGCAGACCCAGTACTTC. The full variable domain, in which reference TRBV7-8 and TRBJ2-5 provide the parts outside the CDR3, is GAGVSQSPRYKVAKRGQDVALRCDPISGHVSLFWYQQALGQGPEFLTYFQNEAQLDKSGLPSDRFFAERPEGSVSTLKIQRTQQEDSAVYLCASSPSGTGRQTQYFGPGTRLLVL.

The V gene is TRBV2, the J gene TRBJ1-5; 7 bases match TRBD1. V trimming: 7 bases; J trimming: 0 bases; junction bases outside the gene matches: 6. The CDR3 has 15 residues. The germline V gene has CDR1 SNHLY and CDR2 FYNNEI. This chain's CDR3 is CASTIGTDSNQPQHF. The CDR3 nucleotides are TGTGCCAGCACCATAGGGACAGATAGCAATCAGCCCCAGCATTTT.

As concerns this clone: Its ends do not fully match the called genes, so a read error is possible. V usage is TRBV7-7 and J usage is TRBJ2-7; TRBD2 aligns across 11 bases. CDR3 size: 15 residues. The germline V gene has CDR1 SSHAT and CDR2 FNYEAQ (reference sequence). The CDR3 reads CASSWGLADLYEQYF. CDR3 DNA: TGTGCTAGCAGCTGGGGACTAGCGGATTTGTACGAGCAGTACTTC.